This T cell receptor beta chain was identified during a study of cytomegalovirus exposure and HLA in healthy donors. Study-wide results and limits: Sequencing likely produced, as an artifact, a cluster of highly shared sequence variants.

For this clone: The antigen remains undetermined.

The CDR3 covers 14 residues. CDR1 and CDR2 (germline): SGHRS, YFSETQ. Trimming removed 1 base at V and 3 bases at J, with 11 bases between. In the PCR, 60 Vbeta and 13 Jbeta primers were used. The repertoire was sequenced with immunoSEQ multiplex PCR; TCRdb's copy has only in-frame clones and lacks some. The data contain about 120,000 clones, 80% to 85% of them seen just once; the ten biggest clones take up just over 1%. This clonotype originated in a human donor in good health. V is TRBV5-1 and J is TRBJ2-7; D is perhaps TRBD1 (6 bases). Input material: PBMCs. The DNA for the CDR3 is TGCGCCAGCAGCTTGCAAGCAGGGGACTACGAGCAGTACTTC. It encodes CASSLQAGDYEQYF.